This T cell receptor (beta chain) is from a study of early T cells in non-severe SARS-CoV-2 infection. Individual cDNA molecules received unique molecular identifiers. TCRdb re-called the 5' RACE reads with MiXCR, one entry per CDR3 protein. The table has 83,000 or so distinct CDR3 sequences, more than 9% seen once; the top ten hold 7% to 9%. Germline V gene lookup returns CDR1 LGHDT and CDR2 YNNKEL (reference sequence). V was pared by 4 bases and J by 1 base, with 14 bases between. The CDR3 runs 15 residues. The sequence derives from an adult who was a healthcare worker with PCR-confirmed SARS-CoV-2 infection or an uninfected control (not recorded which). The specimen was whole blood, collected at baseline. The V and J genes are TRBV3-1 and TRBJ2-7, with D perhaps being TRBD1 or TRBD2 (5 bases each). The CDR3 protein is CASSPSGTLSYEQYF. The CDR3 coding sequence is TGTGCCAGCAGCCCTTCCGGGACGTTATCCTACGAGCAGTACTTC.